The entry that follows covers one TCR beta chain sequence. CD4+ cells yielded CD45RA+ naive and CD45RA-negative memory subsets. These data are taken from a study of shared clonotypes between healthy human individuals. This CDR3 contains 14 residues. Germline CDR1 is SQVTM and CDR2 is ANQGSEA. The V end was cut by 6 bases, the J end by 2 bases, with 16 bases between. The authors split each subset's genomic DNA evenly across several immunoSEQ plates. Sequenced by immunoSEQ multiplex PCR; TCRdb stores in-frame clones only, minus some. Of 2,500,000 or so clones listed, approximately 93% were seen once; the top ten hold about 0.34%.

Input material: naive CD4+ T cells from PBMCs. The subset denotes: CD45RA+ positively selected. This chain uses TRBV29-1 with TRBJ1-2; D may be TRBD1 (6 bases). This clonotype was obtained from a man aged 18 to 29 in good health. Some clones in this sample may be carry-over from other donors' samples. The CDR3 region is CSVASFGTNYGYTF. In DNA, the CDR3 is TGCAGCGTGGCTAGTTTCGGGACAAACTATGGCTACACCTTC.